The clone carrying this TCR beta chain was seen ten or more times. Its specificity is unknown. All of the donors were Caucasians in good health. The ends lost 4 bases at V and 6 bases at J; junction bases unmatched: 21. The CDR3 totals 21 residues. Germline V gene data show CDR1 as MRHNA and CDR2 as SNTAGT. The sample comes from a study of identical twins. Whole-study results and caveats: Shared out-of-frame alpha sequences (those common to twins) showed excess low generation probability. While abundant cord blood beta clonotypes carried fewer insertions, memory repertoires showed no such pattern.

It was template switching that added a universal primer site, and there were unique molecular identifiers on the cDNA. MiXCR, applied by TCRdb to the 5' RACE reads, yields one record per CDR3 protein. This table has a few hundred thousand distinct CDR3 sequences, roughly an eighth appearing once. The same sample was also used in a study of yellow fever vaccine responses in identical twins.

The chain joins TRBV6-4 to TRBJ2-7; 16 bases are shared with TRBD2. This receptor was obtained from a woman under 30 in good health. The sequenced material came from CD4+ T cells sorted from blood. The CDR3, as DNA: TGTGCCAGCAGTGCCCCGGGACTAGCGGGAGGGCATATCGACCCTCCCTCCGAGCAGTACTTC. Its translation is CASSAPGLAGGHIDPPSEQYF.